The clone carrying this T cell receptor beta chain was seen a handful of times. Its antigen is not identified. This record comes from a study of metastatic and nonmetastatic thyroid tumors. The wider study: Peripheral blood and tumor or nodule samples from malignant and benign thyroid patients were compared.

Until they underwent thyroid surgery, no patient had received any treatment. Study-wide results and caveats: Malignant thyroid tumors reportedly had TCR beta diversity that was significantly higher than in benign nodules, in blood and tumor.

The CDR3 has 16 amino acids. V gave up 8 bases and J gave up 0 bases, with 20 bases separating them. As originally analysed: A distant-metastasis classifier for papillary thyroid cancer was built using CDR3 differences across clinicopathological groups. MiXCR was used by TCRdb to re-call the PCR reads. V and J calls and clone size were set by TCRdb, not the authors. The sample yields over 15,000 clones, around 24% seen once. This TCR was recovered from a male donor with papillary thyroid cancer or a benign thyroid nodule (not recorded which). Some clones in this sample may be carry-over from other donors' samples. Sequenced sample: tumor tissue. The chain employs TRBV12-3 or TRBV12-4 and TRBJ2-7, with D unresolved. CDR3 in DNA: TGTGCCAGCTCTCGCCCCCGGACCATGGCCTCCTACGAGCAGTACTTC. Amino acid sequence: CASSRPRTMASYEQYF.